This TCR beta chain was captured in a study of T cells in Graves' hyperthyroidism and ophthalmopathy (dated by TCRdb to about 2019). Regarding the study in general: Peripheral blood was collected at initial diagnosis, before any treatment. To identify distinguishing TCR V-J signatures, a discovery cohort of about 95 patients was used, comprising roughly 45 with Graves' ophthalmopathy and about 59 with stable Graves' hyperthyroidism. In more than 5 Graves' hyperthyroidism patients, the study also compared T-cell repertoires from thyroid tissue with T-cell repertoires from blood. The 90 or so discovery patients were randomly split 7:3 into training and test sets. Prospective prediction of ophthalmopathy was tested in an independent validation cohort consisting of about 20 hyperthyroidism patients and more than 15 patients who later progressed to ophthalmopathy. Once sampling was done, hyperthyroidism patients were given methimazole at a starting dose of 30 mg daily, whereas ophthalmopathy patients were given high-dose intravenous methylprednisolone. The paper reports TCR Vbeta CDR3 sequencing of some 140 peripheral blood samples: under 45 ophthalmopathy, about 75 hyperthyroidism and 17 progressor patients.

The TCR beta CDR3 regions were amplified from RNA transcripts. The first round of RT-PCR for the TCR CDR3 was performed with the HTBI primer set and the Qiagen OneStep RT-PCR kit. A second multiplex PCR round built the libraries, followed by size selection and purification. Sequencing of the libraries was done on an Illumina HiSeq2000 using paired-end 100 bp reads. The source study handled its data this way. SOAPnuke was used to process the raw data, removing reads that contained adapters or uncalled bases, had a mean Phred below 15, or lacked an exact match to the constant primer or identifier. High-quality paired reads were merged using COPE v1.2.5, and each unique nucleotide sequence was defined as a clonotype. MiTCR v1.1 was used to align clonotypes to the IMGT TRBV, TRBD and TRBJ reference segments. Only V-J combinations with frequency above 0.0001, covering approximately 99% of repertoires, were analysed. A TCS score was defined as the ratio between F50 (clonal expansion) and ExV (chaos), using BLOSUM62-based TCRdist between CDR3 peptides within each V-J. Welch's t-statistics and random forest reduced fewer than 550 V-J features to 13, which were used in a naive Bayes classifier (R e1071). TCRdb reanalyzed the raw reads on its own, using fastp at Q25 for trimming and MiXCR for clone calling, and kept in-frame beta chains. For every CDR3 protein sequence, its rows merge into one entry that carries the most common genes and DNA. None of the V and J calls come from the authors' own analysis; TCRdb made them. For this sample there are about 260,000 distinct CDR3 sequences; around a quarter appear just once. The ten largest make up about a quarter of the sample.

Hyperthyroidism patients were newly diagnosed, with disease duration under 2 months, and aged 18 to 65 years. The study excluded patients with uncontrolled infections, other autoimmune diseases, pregnancy or lactation. Diagnoses relied on clinical symptoms, serum thyroxine and TRAb, thyroid ultrasound and orbital computed tomography. Blood from progressor patients was drawn when they were first diagnosed with hyperthyroidism, before any ophthalmopathy symptoms appeared. Ficoll-Paque density gradient centrifugation was used to isolate PBMCs from 8.5 to 10 ml of fresh peripheral blood. Progressor patients were initially diagnosed with Graves' hyperthyroidism and developed ophthalmopathy during follow-up. Total RNA was extracted using Trizol reagent, and RNA quality was assessed on an Agilent 2100 Bioanalyzer. Remarks on this clonotype: Its antigen remains undetermined. Per-nucleotide qualities are absent, and no much larger clonotype sits a single base away.

What the research found in general, with its limitations: A 13 V-J signature model separated ophthalmopathy from stable hyperthyroidism, with approximately 87% sensitivity and roughly 81% specificity in cross-validation and 80%/75% in testing. No statistical method was used to set the sample size in advance, and investigators knew the group allocation. Most expanded thyroid clonotypes (frequency above 0.001) were also detected in blood, suggesting blood repertoires may reflect thyroid immune responses. In validation, the model predicted progression to ophthalmopathy with 55% to 71% sensitivity and approximately 72% specificity, a median of 6.5 months before onset.

Reading the germline V gene gives CDR1 SGHDN and CDR2 FVKESK. V loses 3 bases, J loses 4 bases, and the germline ends lie 15 bases apart. From the cysteine up to the phenylalanine, the CDR3 has a length of 15 residues. Only the CDR3 DNA is retained, 45 bases long and in frame from the first base. The sample was blood. The chain is encoded by TRBV14 joined to TRBJ1-2; matching of 6 bases hints at TRBD1 as the D gene. The clonotype originates from a man aged 35 to 55 with Graves' hyperthyroidism that later progressed to Graves' ophthalmopathy. The DNA reads as follows: TGTGCCAGCAGCCAGACGGGGGGCGAAACCTATGGCTACACCTTC. This is translated as CASSQTGGETYGYTF.